Presented here are 11 T cell receptor beta chains from one specimen sequenced in a study of neoadjuvant anti-PD-1 for oral cavity cancer. The assay was immunoSEQ multiplex PCR, and TCRdb's table has in-frame clones only and misses some. There are fewer than 70,000 clones in the sample; approximately 79% occur only once, and 2.5% to 3% lies in the top ten. The sample was PBMCs, taken before nivolumab (anti-PD-1) treatment. The receptors come from a person between 40 and 85 years old with oral cavity squamous cell carcinoma.

This clone appeared a few times. V usage is TRBV15 and J usage is TRBJ2-7, with TRBD2 matching 7 bases. V shed 3 bases, J shed 3 bases, and the junction held 5 bases outside the gene matches. CDR1 is LNHNV and CDR2 is YYDKDF in the germline V gene (reference sequence). The CDR3 is made up of 14 amino acids. CDR3 sequence (DNA): TGTGCCACCAGCAGGGGGACTAAGGGCTACGAGCAGTACTTC. This encodes CATSRGTKGYEQYF.

This chain joins TRBV7-8 and TRBJ2-2, with TRBD1 matching over 8 bases. CDR1 and CDR2 (germline): SGHVS, FQNEAQ. This CDR3 contains 16 residues. V was clipped by 3 bases and J by 4 bases; unmatched bases: 7. CDR3 protein: CASSFQGQGTTGELFF. The CDR3 region has the DNA TGTGCCAGCAGCTTTCAAGGACAGGGCACCACCGGGGAGCTGTTTTTT.

The chain combines TRBV28 with TRBJ1-6, with 7 positions matching TRBD1. The CDR3 is 15 amino acids. Trimming took 5 bases from V and 8 from J; bases not matched to a gene: 9. Germline-derived CDR1 and CDR2 are MDHEN and SYDVKM. CDR3 protein: CASSPPTGKDSPLHF. In DNA form, the CDR3 reads TGTGCCAGCAGTCCCCCGACAGGGAAAGATTCACCCCTCCACTTT.

This clone was seen more than once but under ten times. V is TRBV6-5 and J is TRBJ1-6; TRBD1 matches 9 bases. Trimming took 6 bases from V and 17 from J; bases not matched to a gene: 11. CDR3 size: 13 residues. CDR1 MNHEY and CDR2 SVGAGI come from the germline V gene. The CDR3 loop reads CASSPTGGRGVHF. The CDR3 nucleotides are TGTGCCAGCAGCCCAACAGGGGGCCGTGGTGTCCACTTT.

This chain uses TRBV5-1 with TRBJ2-7; TRBD1 agrees at 7 bases. Germline values: CDR1 SGHRS, CDR2 YFSETQ. With V trimmed by 7 bases and J by 2 bases, 9 bases remained unmatched. This CDR3 region has 14 residues. This CDR3 reads CASYRDSAAYEQYF. Written as DNA, the CDR3 is TGCGCCAGCTATCGGGACAGTGCCGCCTACGAGCAGTACTTC.

The V and J genes are TRBV28 and TRBJ1-2, with 8 bases aligning to TRBD1. V lost 6 bases to trimming and J lost 8 bases; unmatched junction nucleotides: 17. CDR3 length: 16 amino acids. Germline V lookup: CDR1 MDHEN, CDR2 SYDVKM. The CDR3: CASSPGTGVQASGYTF. The CDR3 region has the DNA TGTGCCAGCAGCCCCGGGACAGGTGTTCAGGCTTCGGGCTACACCTTC.

This clone was detected a few times. The chain joins TRBV6-5 to TRBJ1-6; 9 bases match TRBD1. The V gene's germline CDR1 is MNHEY and CDR2 SVGAGI. The CDR3 loop spans 14 amino acids. The trim removed 4 bases at V and 10 bases at J, leaving 5 bases unmatched. CDR3 DNA: TGTGCCAGCAGTTCGGGACAGGGAAGCTCACCCCTCCACTTT. Its translation: CASSSGQGSSPLHF.

The chain links TRBV29-1 to TRBJ2-1, with D unresolved. Germline CDR1 and CDR2: SQVTM and ANQGSEA. This CDR3 comprises 13 residues. Trimming cost V 3 bases and J 0 bases, with 6 bases left between them. CDR3 bases: TGCAGCGTTGACCGGAGCTCCTACAATGAGCAGTTCTTC. Translating it yields CSVDRSSYNEQFF.

This clone was seen a handful of times. The chain carries TRBV19 and TRBJ1-6; TRBD1 agrees at 9 bases. The V and J ends lost 5 bases and 7 bases, in that order; junction bases with no gene match: 6. The length of the CDR3 is 15 residues. The germline V gene encodes CDR1 LNHDA and CDR2 SQIVND (reference sequence). This CDR3 reads CASSSTGTGNSPLHF. As DNA, the CDR3 is TGTGCCAGTAGTTCGACCGGGACAGGGAATTCACCCCTCCACTTT. The complete variable domain, with remaining parts taken from reference TRBV19 and TRBJ1-6, reads DGGITQSPKYLFRKEGQNVTLSCEQNLNHDAMYWYRQDPGQGLRLIYYSQIVNDFQKGDIAEGYSVSREKKESFPLTVTSAQKNPTAFYLCASSSTGTGNSPLHFGNGTRLTVT.

There are a few counts of this clone. V is TRBV30 and J is TRBJ2-3; no firm D call. The CDR3 length is 16 residues. The V end lost 1 base, the J end lost 2 bases, and 16 bases lay between the germline ends. Germline CDR1 reads GTSNPN; CDR2 reads SVGIG (reference sequence). The CDR3 region is CAWSEGGRLYTDTQYF. CDR3 bases: TGTGCCTGGAGTGAAGGTGGCCGACTTTACACAGATACGCAGTATTTT.

V and J are TRBV28 and TRBJ1-6, with TRBD1 identical over 9 bases. Trimming took 8 bases from V and 0 from J; bases not matched to a gene: 5. The germline CDR1 and CDR2 sequences are MDHEN and SYDVKM. This CDR3 is built from 16 residues. CDR3 in amino acids: CASSGTGTSYNSPLHF. The CDR3, as DNA: TGTGCCAGCTCCGGGACAGGGACCTCCTATAATTCACCCCTCCACTTT.